The rows below give T cell receptor beta chains drawn from one sample of a study of OX40 agonist ivuxolimab in advanced cancers. Assay used: immunoSEQ multiplex PCR; TCRdb lists only in-frame clones, some missing. The sample records tens of thousands of clones, approximately 87% being singletons. Sequences were derived from CD4+ or CD8+ T cells sorted from blood, sampled in a trial of the OX40 agonist ivuxolimab. The receptors shown here come from an adult with an advanced solid tumor such as melanoma, head and neck, liver or kidney cancer. The CDR3 runs from the conserved cysteine through the conserved F or W. The D gene is left open where the match is weak. Not all rows give a size; the values are once, few, many and, for expanded clones, a class.

TRBV6-1	-	13	TRBJ1-4	-	TGTGCCAGCCGAAGTGAAAAGGGGGAAAAACTGTTTTTT	CASRSEKGEKLFF
TRBV30	-	13	TRBJ1-1	-	TGTGCCTGGAAGGATCAGGGCAACACTGAAGCTTTCTTT	CAWKDQGNTEAFF
TRBV5-1	TRBD2	16	TRBJ2-3	-	TGCGCCAGCAGCTTGAGCGGGAGGGCCGAGACAGATACGCAGTATTTT	CASSLSGRAETDTQYF
TRBV5-1	-	15	TRBJ2-7	-	TGCGCCAGCAGCTTGGCCGGGACGGACTACTACGAGCAGTACTTC	CASSLAGTDYYEQYF
TRBV5-1	-	14	TRBJ2-1	-	TGCGCCAGCAGCTTGTTGGCAGGGGAGAATGAGCAGTTCTTC	CASSLLAGENEQFF
TRBV19	-	16	TRBJ2-3	-	TGTGCCAGTAGTCCACTTAGAGGACGGGGGAACGGTACGCAGTATTTT	CASSPLRGRGNGTQYF
TRBV5-5	-	13	TRBJ1-1	-	TGTGCCAGCAGTACAAAAGGATTTCCTGAAGCTTTCTTT	CASSTKGFPEAFF
TRBV5-1	-	15	TRBJ2-1	-	TGCGCCAGCAGTTTTACCGGGAGCTACTACAATGAGCAGTTCTTC	CASSFTGSYYNEQFF
TRBV5-1	TRBD1	17	TRBJ2-1	-	TGCGCCAGCAGCTTGGCCAAACCGGGACAGGGTCTGGGTGAGCAGTTCTTC	CASSLAKPGQGLGEQFF
TRBV27	-	14	TRBJ2-5	-	TGTGCCAGCAGTTCGTCGGGGGCCCGGGGGACCCAGTACTTC	CASSSSGARGTQYF
TRBV28	-	16	TRBJ2-3	-	TGTGCCAGCAGCCCGCGGATGAGGGCCCCGACAGATACGCAGTATTTT	CASSPRMRAPTDTQYF
TRBV7-9	TRBD1	14	TRBJ2-7	-	TGTGCCAGCAGCTTTTCGGGACAGGGCTACGAGCAGTACTTC	CASSFSGQGYEQYF
TRBV7-2	-	13	TRBJ2-3	-	TGTGCCAGCAGCCCCTATGGAGCAGATACGCAGTATTTT	CASSPYGADTQYF
TRBV5-1	-	18	TRBJ2-3	-	TGCGCCAGCAGCTCTCTCGGCAAAGGAATCGGGAGTACAGATACGCAGTATTTT	CASSSLGKGIGSTDTQYF
TRBV15	-	18	TRBJ1-5	-	TGTGCCACCAGCAGAGATTCCCCTATCGTGGACATAAAACAGCCCCAGCATTTT	CATSRDSPIVDIKQPQHF
TRBV30	TRBD2	18	TRBJ2-1	-	TGTGCCTGGAGTGCTTCTGGGGTGAGGACTAGCTCCTACAATGAGCAGTTCTTC	CAWSASGVRTSSYNEQFF
TRBV29-1	TRBD2	11	TRBJ2-5	-	TGCAGCGCTGCCTGGGGGGGGGAGCAGTACTTC	CSAAWGGEQYF
TRBV2	-	11	TRBJ2-1	few	TGTGCCAGCAGTAGGGACAATGAGCAGTTCTTC	CASSRDNEQFF
TRBV28	-	14	TRBJ2-2	-	TGTGCCAGCAGGTACTCCTTGAACACCGGGGAGCTGTTTTTT	CASRYSLNTGELFF
TRBV5-1	TRBD1	14	TRBJ1-2	few	TGCGCCAGCAGCGGGAACAGGGGGCGGGATGGCTACACCTTC	CASSGNRGRDGYTF
TRBV6-5	TRBD1	13	TRBJ2-1	-	TGTGCCAGCAGGGACGCCATACAGGGGAAGCAGTTCTTC	CASRDAIQGKQFF
TRBV28	TRBD1	15	TRBJ2-1	-	TGTGCCAGCAGTCCGTGGGGACAGGGAAAGCGCGCGCAGTTCTTC	CASSPWGQGKRAQFF
TRBV5-1	TRBD2	20	TRBJ2-1	once	TGCGCCAGCAGCTTGGTAGGGGGTTATGCAGCGGGAGAATCCTACAATGAGCAGTTCTTC	CASSLVGGYAAGESYNEQFF
TRBV7-2	TRBD2	16	TRBJ2-3	-	TGTGCCAGCAGCGCCTTAGCGGGAGCAAACCCAGATACGCAGTATTTT	CASSALAGANPDTQYF
TRBV13	TRBD1	15	TRBJ2-5	-	TGTGCCAGCAGCTTGACAGGGGGCGTCTGGGAGACCCAGTACTTC	CASSLTGGVWETQYF
TRBV2	-	12	TRBJ1-2	few	TGTGCCAGCAGTGATTCGGGGTTCGGCTACACCTTC	CASSDSGFGYTF
TRBV2	-	14	TRBJ1-4	-	TGTGCCAGCAATTCCGGCAGGGCCGGTGAAAAACTGTTTTTT	CASNSGRAGEKLFF
TRBV27	-	13	TRBJ2-3	-	TGTGCCAGCAGTGCCTCCGGGACACCTACGCAGTATTTT	CASSASGTPTQYF
TRBV4-1	TRBD2	20	TRBJ2-7	-	TGCGCCAGCAGCCAAGTATCCCCTAGCGGGAGGGTTTCCGTGGCCTACGAGCAGTACTTC	CASSQVSPSGRVSVAYEQYF